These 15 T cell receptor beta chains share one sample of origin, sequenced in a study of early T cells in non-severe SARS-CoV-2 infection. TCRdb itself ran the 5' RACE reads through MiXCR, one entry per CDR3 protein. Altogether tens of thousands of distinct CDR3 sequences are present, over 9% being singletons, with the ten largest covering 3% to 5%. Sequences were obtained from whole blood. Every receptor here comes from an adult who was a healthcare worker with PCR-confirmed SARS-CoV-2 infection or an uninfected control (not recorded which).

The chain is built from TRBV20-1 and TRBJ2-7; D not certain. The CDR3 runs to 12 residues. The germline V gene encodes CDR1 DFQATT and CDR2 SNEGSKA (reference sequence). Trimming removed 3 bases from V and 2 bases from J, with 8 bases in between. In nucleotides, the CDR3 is TGCAGTGCTAGCGAGGAAACCTACGAGCAGTACTTC. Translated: CSASEETYEQYF.

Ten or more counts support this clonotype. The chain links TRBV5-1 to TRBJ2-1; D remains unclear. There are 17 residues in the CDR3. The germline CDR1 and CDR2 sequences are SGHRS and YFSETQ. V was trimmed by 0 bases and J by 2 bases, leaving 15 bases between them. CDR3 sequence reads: CASSLGKLGLTYNEQFF. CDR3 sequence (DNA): TGCGCCAGCAGCTTGGGGAAGCTCGGTTTGACCTACAATGAGCAGTTCTTC.

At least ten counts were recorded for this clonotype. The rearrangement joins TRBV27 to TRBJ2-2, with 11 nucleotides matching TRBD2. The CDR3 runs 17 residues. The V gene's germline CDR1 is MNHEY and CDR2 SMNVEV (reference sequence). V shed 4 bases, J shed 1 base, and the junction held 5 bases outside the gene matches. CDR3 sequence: CASSSPGTSGNTGELFF. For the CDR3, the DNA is TGTGCCAGCAGTTCACCCGGGACTAGCGGGAACACCGGGGAGCTGTTTTTT.

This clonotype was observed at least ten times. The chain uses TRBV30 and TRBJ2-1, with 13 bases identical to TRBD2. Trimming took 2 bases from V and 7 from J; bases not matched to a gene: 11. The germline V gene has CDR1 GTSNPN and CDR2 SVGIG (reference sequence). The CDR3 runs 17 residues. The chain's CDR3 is CAWSLTRTSGSRNEQFF. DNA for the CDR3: TGTGCCTGGAGTCTTACGAGGACTAGCGGGAGCAGAAATGAGCAGTTCTTC.

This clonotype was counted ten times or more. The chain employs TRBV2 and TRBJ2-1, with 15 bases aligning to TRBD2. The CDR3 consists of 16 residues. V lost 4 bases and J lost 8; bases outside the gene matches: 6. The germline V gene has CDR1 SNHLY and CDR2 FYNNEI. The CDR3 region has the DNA TGTGCCAGCAGTGGGACTAGCGGGAGGGCCCTTCATGAGCAGTTCTTC. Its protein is CASSGTSGRALHEQFF.

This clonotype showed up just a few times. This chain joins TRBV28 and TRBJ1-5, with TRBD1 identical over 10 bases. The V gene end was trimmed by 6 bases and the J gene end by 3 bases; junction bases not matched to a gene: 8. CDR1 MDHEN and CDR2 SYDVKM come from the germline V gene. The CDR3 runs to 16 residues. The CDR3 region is CASRRRTGGANQPQHF. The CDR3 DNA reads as TGTGCCAGCAGAAGGCGGACAGGGGGAGCCAATCAGCCCCAGCATTTT.

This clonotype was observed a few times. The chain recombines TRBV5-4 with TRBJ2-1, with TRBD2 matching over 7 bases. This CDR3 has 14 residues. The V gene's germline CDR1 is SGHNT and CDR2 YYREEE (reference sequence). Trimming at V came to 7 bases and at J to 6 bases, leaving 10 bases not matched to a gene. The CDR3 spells CASRGAGAPNEQFF. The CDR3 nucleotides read TGTGCCAGCCGCGGGGCGGGAGCCCCCAATGAGCAGTTCTTC.

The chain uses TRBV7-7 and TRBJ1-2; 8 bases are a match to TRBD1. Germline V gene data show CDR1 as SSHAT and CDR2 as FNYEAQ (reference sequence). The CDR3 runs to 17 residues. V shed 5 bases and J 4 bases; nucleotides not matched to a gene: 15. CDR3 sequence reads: CASSPGQGRIISYGYTF. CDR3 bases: TGTGCCAGCAGCCCAGGACAGGGACGTATTATCAGCTATGGCTACACCTTC.

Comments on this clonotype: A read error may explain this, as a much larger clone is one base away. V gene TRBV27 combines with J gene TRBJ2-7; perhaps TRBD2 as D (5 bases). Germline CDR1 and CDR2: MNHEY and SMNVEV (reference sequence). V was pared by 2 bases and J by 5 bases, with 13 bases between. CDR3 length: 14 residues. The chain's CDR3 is CASSLTEAPNEQYF. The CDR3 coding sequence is TGTGCCAGCAGTTTAACGGAGGCCCCCAACGAGCAGTACTTC.

CDR3 bases: TGCGCCAGCAGAAAAAACCCGGGGGCCGGCGATGAGCAGTTCTTC. It is translated as CASRKNPGAGDEQFF. The chain employs TRBV5-1 and TRBJ2-1; D tentatively fits TRBD1 or TRBD2 (6 bases each). Germline CDR1 reads SGHRS; CDR2 reads YFSETQ. V dropped 5 bases and J dropped 8 bases, with 20 bases sitting between them. This CDR3 is 15 amino acids long.

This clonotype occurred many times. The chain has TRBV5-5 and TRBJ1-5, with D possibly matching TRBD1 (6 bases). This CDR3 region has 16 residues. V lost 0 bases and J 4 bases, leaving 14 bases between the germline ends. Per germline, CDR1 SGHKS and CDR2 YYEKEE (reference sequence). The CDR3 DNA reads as TGTGCCAGCAGCTTGGTCGGGGGCGTCTCGAATCAGCCCCAGCATTTT. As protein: CASSLVGGVSNQPQHF. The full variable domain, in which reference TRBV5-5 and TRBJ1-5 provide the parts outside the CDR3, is DAGVTQSPTHLIKTRGQQVTLRCSPISGHKSVSWYQQVLGQGPQFIFQYYEKEERGRGNFPDRFSARQFPNYSSELNVNALLLGDSALYLCASSLVGGVSNQPQHFGDGTRLSIL.

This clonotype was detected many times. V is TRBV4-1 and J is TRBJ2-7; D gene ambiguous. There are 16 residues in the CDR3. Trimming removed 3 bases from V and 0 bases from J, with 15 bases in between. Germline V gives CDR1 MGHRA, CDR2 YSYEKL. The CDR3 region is CASSQAPTASSYEQYF. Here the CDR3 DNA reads TGCGCCAGCAGCCAGGCCCCGACGGCTAGCTCCTACGAGCAGTACTTC.

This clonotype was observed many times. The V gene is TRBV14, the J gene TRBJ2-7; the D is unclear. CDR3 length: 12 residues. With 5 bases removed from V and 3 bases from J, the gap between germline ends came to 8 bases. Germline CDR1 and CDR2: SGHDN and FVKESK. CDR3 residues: CASSLRHYEQYF. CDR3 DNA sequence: TGTGCCAGCAGCTTAAGGCACTACGAGCAGTACTTC.

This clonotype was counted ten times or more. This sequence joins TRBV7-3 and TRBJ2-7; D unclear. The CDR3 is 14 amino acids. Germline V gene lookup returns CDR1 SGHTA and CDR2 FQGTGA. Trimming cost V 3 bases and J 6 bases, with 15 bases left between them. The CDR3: CASSFSRGPGEQYF. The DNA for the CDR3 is TGTGCCAGCAGCTTTTCACGCGGACCTGGCGAGCAGTACTTC.

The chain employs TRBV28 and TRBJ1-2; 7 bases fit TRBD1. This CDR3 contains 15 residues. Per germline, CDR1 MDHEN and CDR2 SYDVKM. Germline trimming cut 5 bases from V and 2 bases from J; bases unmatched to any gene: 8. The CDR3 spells CASSGPQGRNYGYTF. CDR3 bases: TGTGCCAGCAGTGGACCACAGGGGAGGAACTATGGCTACACCTTC.